These 15 T cell receptor beta chains were sequenced from one sample in a study of blood T cells in healthy people across ages (dated by TCRdb to about 2015). Libraries were prepared through 5' RACE. Sequencing was performed on an Illumina HiSeq 2500. A second roughly 7 to 11 cycle PCR used a sample-barcoded 5' primer and a J-beta primer mix. TCRdb reran the public reads through fastp at Q25 and MiXCR, keeping productive beta chains. Merged by CDR3 protein, the rows form single entries marked with the most common genes and DNA. Here the sample has about 680,000 distinct CDR3 sequences; more than 40% occur a single time. In total, the top ten clones hold roughly 30% of the sample. The sample consisted of blood. All receptors come from a woman aged 55-69 years in good health.

V is TRBV5-1 and J is TRBJ2-3; maybe TRBD2 (5 bases). Germline values: CDR1 SGHRS, CDR2 YFSETQ. The germline V and J ends were trimmed by 3 bases and 5 bases, with 10 bases remaining between them. There are 13 residues in the CDR3. CDR3 nucleotide sequence: TGCGCCAGCAGCTGGGAGCGGTTAGATACGCAGTATTTT. Encoded protein: CASSWERLDTQYF.

The CDR3 region is CASSLGGRGAGGEQYF. The DNA of the CDR3 is TGTGCCAGCAGCTTGGGGGGTCGAGGAGCGGGAGGCGAGCAGTACTTC. This chain joins TRBV5-4 and TRBJ2-7; 9 bases map to TRBD2. Germline trimming cut 0 bases from V and 6 bases from J; bases unmatched to any gene: 10. The CDR3 sequence is 16 residues long. CDR1 SGHNT and CDR2 YYREEE come from the germline V gene (reference sequence).

V gene TRBV9 combines with J gene TRBJ2-3; D not resolved. V lost 0 bases and J 4 bases, leaving 6 bases between the germline ends. In germline, CDR1 is SGDLS, CDR2 YYNGEE. This CDR3 region has 13 residues. In DNA, the CDR3 is TGTGCCAGCAGCGTAGTGATCCCAGATACGCAGTATTTT. This translates into CASSVVIPDTQYF.

About this clonotype itself: At one end the junction does not follow the germline gene, possibly because of a read error. This chain links TRBV20-1 with TRBJ2-6; tentative D call: TRBD1 (6 bases). The germline V gene has CDR1 DFQATT and CDR2 SNEGSKA (reference sequence). The CDR3 runs to 15 residues. The CDR3: CSAPGHSSGANVLAF. In DNA form, the CDR3 reads TGCAGTGCCCCGGGACATAGCTCTGGGGCCAACGTCCTGGCTTTC.

Ten or more counts support this clonotype. The chain links TRBV7-3 to TRBJ2-7; no clear D. V lost 5 bases and J lost 7, with 15 bases in between. Germline V gene data show CDR1 as SGHTA and CDR2 as FQGTGA. The CDR3 covers 13 residues. CDR3 protein: CASSPTSWDEQYF. CDR3 nucleotide sequence: TGTGCCAGCAGCCCGACCAGTTGGGATGAGCAGTACTTC.

Comments on this clonotype: A read error may explain this, as a much larger clone is one base away. V is TRBV2 and J is TRBJ2-1; 11 bases map to TRBD2. In germline, CDR1 is SNHLY, CDR2 FYNNEI. V lost 8 bases and J lost 7; bases outside the gene matches: 7. The CDR3 is 14 amino acids. CDR3 sequence (DNA): TGTGCCAGCCGTCGGACTAGCGGGCTAAATGAGCAGTTCTTC. This gives the protein CASRRTSGLNEQFF.

This clonotype was picked up a small number of times. J is TRBJ2-4 and V is TRBV20-1, with D tentatively TRBD2 (5 bases). Trimming stripped 1 base from V and 1 base from J, with 14 bases between. The CDR3 extends over 16 amino acids. The germline V gene encodes CDR1 DFQATT and CDR2 SNEGSKA (reference sequence). CDR3 loop: CSARGGNFGAKNIQYF. Written as DNA, the CDR3 is TGCAGTGCTAGAGGAGGGAACTTCGGGGCCAAAAACATTCAGTACTTC.

This clonotype turned up a few times. This sequence joins TRBV20-1 and TRBJ1-2; 8 nucleotides line up with TRBD1. CDR3 length: 12 residues. J lost 6 bases, V lost 3 bases, and 3 bases had no gene match. Germline V gene data show CDR1 as DFQATT and CDR2 as SNEGSKA (reference sequence). CDR3 in amino acids: CSASDRGNGYTF. CDR3 nucleotide sequence: TGCAGTGCTAGCGACAGGGGTAATGGCTACACCTTC.

This clonotype was recorded a few times. The gene calls are TRBV12-3 or TRBV12-4 and TRBJ2-7; D unclear. The J call may be in error: the DNA end matches TRBJ2-5 better. The CDR3 length is 14 residues. DNA of the CDR3: TGTGCCAGCAGCCCTTCGAAAGCTGCCGTGACCCAGTACTTC. Encoded protein: CASSPSKAAVTQYF.

This clonotype has just a few counts. V gene TRBV4-2 combines with J gene TRBJ2-1; 9 bases agree with TRBD2. CDR1 is LGHNA and CDR2 is YNFKEQ in the germline V gene. CDR3 length: 16 amino acids. V gave up 0 bases and J gave up 3 bases; unmatched junction bases: 3. The CDR3 is CASSQELLAGYNEQFF. CDR3 nucleotide sequence: TGTGCCAGCAGCCAAGAACTACTAGCGGGCTACAATGAGCAGTTCTTC.

Details on this clonotype: A junction boundary mismatches the germline segment, possibly from a read error. The chain employs TRBV20-1 and TRBJ2-3, with 13 nucleotides matching TRBD2. This CDR3 comprises 17 residues. Germline V gives CDR1 DFQATT, CDR2 SNEGSKA (reference sequence). The CDR3 loop reads CSAPGSGLAGPTGTQYF. The CDR3 nucleotides read TGCAGTGCGCCAGGCTCGGGACTAGCGGGACCGACAGGTACGCAGTATTTT.

This clonotype was counted between two and nine times. One end of the junction is discordant with germline, which a read error may explain. The V and J genes are TRBV29-1 and TRBJ2-7; 10 nucleotides align to TRBD1. CDR3 length equals 15 residues. CDR1 SQVTM and CDR2 ANQGSEA come from the germline V gene. The CDR3 protein is CSVEGTGATGDEQYF. CDR3 coding DNA: TGCAGCGTGGAAGGGACAGGGGCTACCGGGGACGAGCAGTACTTC.

This chain joins TRBV29-1 and TRBJ2-7, with 8 nucleotides matching TRBD2. This CDR3 comprises 14 residues. Per germline, CDR1 SQVTM and CDR2 ANQGSEA. The junction had 9 bases not matched to a gene; V was cut back by 6 bases and J by 2 bases. CDR3 residues: CSVVGGASTYEQYF. CDR3 DNA: TGCAGCGTAGTCGGGGGGGCTTCCACCTACGAGCAGTACTTC.

The V call is TRBV5-1, the J call TRBJ1-2, with D hard to call. Germline CDR1 is SGHRS and CDR2 is YFSETQ. The V gene lost 0 bases and the J gene lost 6 bases, with 12 bases spanning the gap. This CDR3 is built from 14 residues. This CDR3 is CASSLVDSEDGYTF. The CDR3 bases are TGCGCCAGCAGCTTGGTTGACTCAGAGGATGGCTACACCTTC.

This rearrangement joins TRBV20-1 to TRBJ2-1; tentatively, D is TRBD2 (5 bases). This CDR3 region has 12 residues. V shed 7 bases and J shed 10 bases, with 17 bases lying between them. Germline CDR1 is DFQATT and CDR2 is SNEGSKA (reference sequence). The CDR3, as DNA: TGCAGTGGTACGGACTGGCAGCCAGAGCAGTTCTTC. This encodes CSGTDWQPEQFF.